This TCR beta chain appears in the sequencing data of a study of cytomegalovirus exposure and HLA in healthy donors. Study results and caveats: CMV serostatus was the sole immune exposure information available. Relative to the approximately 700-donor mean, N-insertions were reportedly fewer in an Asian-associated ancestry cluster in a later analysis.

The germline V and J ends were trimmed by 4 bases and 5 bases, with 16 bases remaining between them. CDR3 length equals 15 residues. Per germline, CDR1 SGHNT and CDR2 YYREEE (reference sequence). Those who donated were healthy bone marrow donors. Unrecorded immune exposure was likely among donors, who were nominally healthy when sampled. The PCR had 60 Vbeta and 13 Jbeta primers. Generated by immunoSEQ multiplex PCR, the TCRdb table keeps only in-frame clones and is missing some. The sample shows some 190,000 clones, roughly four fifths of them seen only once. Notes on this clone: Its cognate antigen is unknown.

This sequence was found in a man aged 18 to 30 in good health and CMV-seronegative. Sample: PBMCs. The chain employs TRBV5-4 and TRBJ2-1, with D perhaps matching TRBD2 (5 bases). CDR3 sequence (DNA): TGTGCCAGCAGCCGAGCGGAGGCCGGCAACAATGAGCAGTTCTTC. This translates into CASSRAEAGNNEQFF.